Detailed here is one TCR beta chain. Exclusion followed for patients with uncontrolled infection, other autoimmune disease, pregnancy or lactation. Authors of the study amplified TCR beta CDR3 regions from RNA transcripts. RT-PCR in the first round (using the HTBI primer set) targeted the TCR CDR3. TCRdb reprocessed the multiplex PCR reads with MiXCR, giving one entry per CDR3 protein. The sample contains approximately 700,000 distinct CDR3 sequences, over 40% of which appear only once. J was trimmed by 8 bases and V by 4 bases; bases with no gene match: 15. This CDR3 region has 17 residues. These data come from a study of T cells in Graves' hyperthyroidism and ophthalmopathy.

The chain uses TRBV12-3 or TRBV12-4 and TRBJ2-5; 11 bases line up with TRBD2. This sequence originates from an adult man with Graves' disease, either hyperthyroidism or ophthalmopathy (not recorded which). Sequencing was done on a sample of peripheral blood or thyroid tissue (not recorded which). DNA for the CDR3: TGTGCCAGCAGTTCTGGCGGGGGGCTAGCGGGAGGCCTTACCCAGTACTTC. It specifies CASSSGGGLAGGLTQYF.